Described below is a single T cell receptor (beta chain) sequence and its context. This specimen belongs to a study of control samples from healthy donors and cancer patients. This table comes from immunoSEQ multiplex PCR, and its TCRdb copy is limited to in-frame clones, with some not included. The sample consists of some 130,000 clones, approximately 92% of them appearing once. Per germline, CDR1 KGHSH and CDR2 LQKENI. Germline trimming cut 2 bases from V and 11 bases from J; bases unmatched to any gene: 5. The CDR3 consists of 12 residues. Sequences were obtained from blood. The sequence derives from a young man in good health. This chain connects TRBV18 to TRBJ1-1; 7 nucleotides align to TRBD1. The CDR3 sequence is CASSPVTGSAFF. CDR3 bases: TGTGCCAGCTCACCAGTGACAGGGTCGGCTTTCTTT.